One sample yielded the 4 T cell receptor beta chains listed below, sequenced in a study of shared clonotypes between healthy human individuals. Only in-frame clones appear in the TCRdb table, and some are missing; sequencing was by immunoSEQ multiplex PCR. Seen here are more than 2 million clones, almost 96% observed once, and the top ten hold roughly 0.13%. The sample taken for sequencing was naive CD4+ T cells sorted from blood. Stated subset: CD45RA+ positively selected. These receptors were obtained from a man between 18 and 35 years old in good health.

Of note for this clone: Other DNA sequences of this sample code for an identical CDR3. The chain uses TRBV2 and TRBJ1-2; possible D gene TRBD1, 5 bases. Germline V gene lookup returns CDR1 SNHLY and CDR2 FYNNEI. V lost 3 bases, J lost 2 bases, and 10 bases lay in between. CDR3 size: 14 residues. The CDR3 sequence is CASSEGQGNYGYTF. Here the CDR3 DNA reads TGTGCCAGCAGTGAGGGGCAGGGAAACTATGGCTACACCTTC.

This sequence joins TRBV25-1 and TRBJ1-2; D gene unclear. The length of the CDR3 is 14 residues. Trimming stripped 4 bases from V and 3 bases from J, with 12 bases between. The germline CDR1 and CDR2 sequences are MGHDK and SYGVNS. CDR3 DNA sequence: TGTGCCAGCAGTGGCCTGACACAAGACTATGGCTACACCTTC. Translated, it gives CASSGLTQDYGYTF.

In DNA, the CDR3 is TGTGCCAGCAGCCTTGACTCTCCAGGGGCCGGGGAGCTGTTTTTT. Its protein product is CASSLDSPGAGELFF. This chain connects TRBV2 to TRBJ2-2; D is possibly TRBD1 (6 bases). The ends were cut back, 6 bases at V and 6 bases at J, with 17 bases in the middle. The CDR3 contains 15 residues. Germline values: CDR1 SNHLY, CDR2 FYNNEI.

This chain links TRBV6-5 with TRBJ1-2; no firm D call. CDR1 is MNHEY and CDR2 is SVGAGI in the germline V gene. The CDR3 has 12 amino acids. Trimming cost V 8 bases and J 4 bases, with 11 bases left between them. CDR3 region: CASFAAGYGYTF. In nucleotides, the CDR3 is TGTGCCAGCTTCGCAGCGGGCTATGGCTACACCTTC.